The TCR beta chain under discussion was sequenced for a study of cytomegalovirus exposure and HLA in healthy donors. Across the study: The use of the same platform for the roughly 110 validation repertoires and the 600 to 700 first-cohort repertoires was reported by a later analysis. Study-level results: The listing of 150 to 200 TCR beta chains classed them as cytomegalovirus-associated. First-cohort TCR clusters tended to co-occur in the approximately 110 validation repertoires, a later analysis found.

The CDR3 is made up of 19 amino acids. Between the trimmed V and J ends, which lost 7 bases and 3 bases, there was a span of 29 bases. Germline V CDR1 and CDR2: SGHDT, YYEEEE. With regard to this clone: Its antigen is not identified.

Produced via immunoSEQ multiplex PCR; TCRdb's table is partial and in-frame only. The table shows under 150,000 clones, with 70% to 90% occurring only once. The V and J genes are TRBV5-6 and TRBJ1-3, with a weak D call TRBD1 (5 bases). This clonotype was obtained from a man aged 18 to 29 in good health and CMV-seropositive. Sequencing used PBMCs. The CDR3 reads CASSGPPGFTGRFGNTIYF. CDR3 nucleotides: TGTGCCAGCTCCGGGCCCCCAGGCTTTACAGGCCGGTTTGGAAACACCATATATTTT.